Following are 10 T cell receptor beta chains from one sample sequenced in a study of shared clonotypes between healthy human individuals. CD45RO-negative cells were positively selected for CCR7, leaving out terminally differentiated effector memory CD45RA+ cells. Data came from immunoSEQ multiplex PCR; TCRdb stores just in-frame clones and leaves some out. The sample contains about 870,000 clones, about 91% of which appear only once. The sequenced sample consisted of naive CD8+ T cells sorted from blood. Every receptor here comes from a man aged 30 to 39 in good health.

CDR3 region: CASSQSGLGTNEQFF. CDR3 nucleotides: TGCGCCAGCAGCCAGAGTGGACTAGGGACAAATGAGCAGTTCTTC. The chain has TRBV4-1 and TRBJ2-1, with a possible D match to TRBD2 (7 bases). Trimming stripped 3 bases from V and 7 bases from J, with 16 bases between. The CDR3 runs 15 residues. In germline, CDR1 is MGHRA, CDR2 YSYEKL.

As to this clone: Other DNA sequences in the sample encode the same CDR3. The rearrangement uses TRBV28 and TRBJ2-2, with D tentatively TRBD2 (5 bases). This CDR3 is 14 amino acids long. Trimming took off 1 base at V and 5 bases at J, with 8 bases between the two ends. Looked up from germline, CDR1 is MDHEN and CDR2 is SYDVKM. DNA of the CDR3: TGTGCCAGCAGTTTATTAGGAGGAACCGGGGAGCTGTTTTTT. It specifies CASSLLGGTGELFF.

The chain uses TRBV9 and TRBJ2-5; tentative D call: TRBD2 (5 bases). The germline CDR1 and CDR2 sequences are SGDLS and YYNGEE. V was shortened by 0 bases and J by 5 bases, with 11 bases between the two germline ends. The CDR3 is 14 residues long. The chain's CDR3 is CASSVDGNKETQYF. The CDR3 DNA reads TGTGCCAGCAGCGTAGACGGGAATAAGGAGACCCAGTACTTC.

The chain couples TRBV7-9 to TRBJ2-7, with 7 nucleotides matching TRBD2. J was trimmed by 5 bases and V by 0 bases; bases with no gene match: 7. The germline V gene has CDR1 SEHNR and CDR2 FQNEAQ (reference sequence). This CDR3 contains 15 residues. The CDR3 is CASSLAGREDHEQYF. The CDR3 DNA is TGTGCCAGCAGCTTAGCGGGACGGGAGGACCACGAGCAGTACTTC.

A word on this clone: Other nucleotide sequences in the sample specify the same CDR3. V gene TRBV9 combines with J gene TRBJ2-1; D gene uncertain. Germline lookup yields CDR1 SGDLS and CDR2 YYNGEE. Trimming pared 3 bases from V and 7 bases from J, leaving 5 bases between. This CDR3 is built from 11 residues. This CDR3 is CASSDRNEQFF. The CDR3 bases are TGTGCCAGCAGCGATCGGAATGAGCAGTTCTTC. Variable domain in full (rest from reference TRBV9 and TRBJ2-1): DSGVTQTPKHLITATGQRVTLRCSPRSGDLSVYWYQQSLDQGLQFLIQYYNGEERAKGNILERFSAQQFPDLHSELNLSSLELGDSALYFCASSDRNEQFFGPGTRLTVL.

This chain joins TRBV4-1 and TRBJ2-3; TRBD2 matches at 8 bases. The V and J ends lost 1 base and 1 base, in that order; junction bases with no gene match: 4. This CDR3 region has 16 residues. Germline CDR1 reads MGHRA; CDR2 reads YSYEKL. CDR3 protein: CASSQVEAGGTDTQYF. The CDR3 nucleotides are TGCGCCAGCAGCCAAGTAGAAGCGGGAGGCACAGATACGCAGTATTTT.

This sequence joins TRBV11-3 and TRBJ2-5, with 7 bases identical to TRBD2. The length of the CDR3 is 16 residues. The V gene end was trimmed by 1 base and the J gene end by 3 bases; junction bases not matched to a gene: 8. Germline-derived CDR1 and CDR2 are SGHNT and YENEEA. CDR3 sequence (DNA): TGTGCCAGCAGCTTAGGGGGGGACTACCTAGAAGAGACCCAGTACTTC. Protein product: CASSLGGDYLEETQYF.

J is TRBJ1-5 and V is TRBV28, with 8 bases lining up with TRBD1. The CDR3 length is 15 residues. From germline, CDR1 is MDHEN and CDR2 SYDVKM. The trim removed 7 bases at V and 6 bases at J, leaving 11 bases unmatched. CDR3 amino acids: CASTPTGQDFQPQHF. The CDR3 coding sequence is TGTGCCAGCACTCCTACGGGACAGGACTTTCAGCCCCAGCATTTT. The full variable domain, rest sourced from reference TRBV28 and TRBJ1-5, is DVKVTQSSRYLVKRTGEKVFLECVQDMDHENMFWYRQDPGLGLRLIYFSYDVKMKEKGDIPEGYSVSREKKERFSLILESASTNQTSMYLCASTPTGQDFQPQHFGDGTRLSIL.

This clone was counted once. This sequence joins TRBV6-5 and TRBJ2-1; D might be TRBD2 (6 bases). The CDR3 is 14 residues long. CDR1 and CDR2 (germline): MNHEY, SVGAGI. The V gene lost 2 bases and the J gene lost 7 bases, with 12 bases spanning the gap. CDR3 in amino acids: CASSYRETSNEQFF. CDR3 DNA sequence: TGTGCCAGCAGTTACCGAGAGACTAGTAATGAGCAGTTCTTC.

This chain uses TRBV7-6 with TRBJ2-7, with D perhaps matching TRBD1 (5 bases). Deletions cut 1 base from V and 6 bases from J, with 10 bases between. Germline-derived CDR1 and CDR2 are SGHVS and FNYEAQ. The CDR3 loop spans 13 amino acids. CDR3 amino acids: CASSLGMTAEQYF. CDR3 DNA: TGTGCCAGCAGCTTAGGAATGACAGCCGAGCAGTACTTC.